The clone carrying this T cell receptor (beta chain) was counted ten times or more. What it binds is not known. TCR beta libraries were made by quantitative 5'-RACE with molecular barcodes. TCRdb reanalysed the 5' RACE reads using MiXCR and keeps one entry per CDR3 protein. The sample contains 200,000 to 300,000 distinct CDR3 sequences, roughly 8.2% of which appear only once. This record comes from a study of CD8 T cells in ankylosing spondylitis. Germline CDR1 reads GTSNPN; CDR2 reads SVGIG (reference sequence). The CDR3 sequence is 13 residues long. Trimming stripped 3 bases from V and 4 bases from J, with 12 bases between. Study conclusions and caveats: Relatively rare in peripheral blood, disease-linked clones were also CD8+. In ankylosing spondylitis patients, matched synovial fluid reportedly showed significant enrichment of disease-linked clones. Ankylosing spondylitis blood appeared to carry a characteristic TCR beta motif of roughly eight highly homologous variants.

The TCR sequence derives from a female donor with ankylosing spondylitis or in good health (not recorded which). The specimen was blood, either unsorted or a sorted T cell fraction (not recorded which). The chain combines TRBV30 with TRBJ2-5; D is uncertain. The CDR3 loop is CAWSGPGGETQYF. The CDR3 DNA sequence: TGTGCCTGGAGCGGCCCGGGTGGAGAGACCCAGTACTTC.